Included here is one T cell receptor beta chain sequence, with context. Original processing notes: Amplifying reference gene primers gave estimates of nucleated cell counts. The table came from immunoSEQ multiplex PCR; TCRdb's copy has only in-frame clones and leaves some out. That table gives V, J and clone size, and the DNA gave D and trimming. The sample yields about 190,000 clones, approximately 91% seen once. The data originate from a study of blood T cell repertoires in COVID-19. As for the study in general: The United States, Italy and Spain were the sources of the acute and convalescent COVID-19 samples. PBMCs, B-cell-depleted T cells, or T cells were the source of the cDNA or gDNA that made up the material.

Germline V lookup: CDR1 LNHDA, CDR2 SQIVND (reference sequence). This CDR3 comprises 17 residues. V lost 6 bases and J lost 4, with 22 bases in between. Sequencing input: peripheral blood. The receptor was isolated from a middle-aged man with acute or convalescent COVID-19. The rearrangement links TRBV19 to TRBJ1-3, with TRBD1 as a possible D gene (6 bases). As DNA, the CDR3 is TGTGCCAGTAGCCTCCCCCTTCGGGGGGCAGGAGGAAACACCATATATTTT. Its protein product is CASSLPLRGAGGNTIYF.